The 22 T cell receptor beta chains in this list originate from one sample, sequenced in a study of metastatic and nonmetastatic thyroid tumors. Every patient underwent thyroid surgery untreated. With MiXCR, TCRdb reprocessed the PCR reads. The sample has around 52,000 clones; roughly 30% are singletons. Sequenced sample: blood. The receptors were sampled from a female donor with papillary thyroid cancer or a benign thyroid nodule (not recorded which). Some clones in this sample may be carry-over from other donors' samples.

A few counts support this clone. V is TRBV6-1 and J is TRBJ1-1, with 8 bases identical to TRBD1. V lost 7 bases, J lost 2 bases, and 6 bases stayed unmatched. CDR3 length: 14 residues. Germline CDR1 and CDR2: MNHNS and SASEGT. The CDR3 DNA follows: TGTGCCAGCACTCCGGACAGGGACAACACTGAAGCTTTCTTT. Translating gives CASTPDRDNTEAFF.

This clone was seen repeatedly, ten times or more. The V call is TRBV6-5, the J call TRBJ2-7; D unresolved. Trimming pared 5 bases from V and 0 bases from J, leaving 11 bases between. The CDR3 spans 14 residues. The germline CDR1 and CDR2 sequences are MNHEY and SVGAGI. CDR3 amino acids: CASSRARLSYEQYF. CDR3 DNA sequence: TGTGCCAGCAGTCGAGCGAGGCTCTCCTACGAGCAGTACTTC.

The CDR3 reads CASSFGQNNEQFF. DNA for the CDR3: TGCGCCAGCAGCTTTGGACAGAACAATGAGCAGTTCTTC. The chain has TRBV5-1 and TRBJ2-1; tentatively, D is TRBD1 (6 bases). The germline V gene encodes CDR1 SGHRS and CDR2 YFSETQ. This CDR3 region has 13 residues. Trimming shortened V by 2 bases and J by 5 bases, and 8 bases separated the two germline ends. The whole variable domain, remainder taken from reference TRBV5-1 and TRBJ2-1, is KAGVTQTPRYLIKTRGQQVTLSCSPISGHRSVSWYQQTPGQGLQFLFEYFSETQRNKGNFPGRFSGRQFSNSRSEMNVSTLELGDSALYLCASSFGQNNEQFFGPGTRLTVL.

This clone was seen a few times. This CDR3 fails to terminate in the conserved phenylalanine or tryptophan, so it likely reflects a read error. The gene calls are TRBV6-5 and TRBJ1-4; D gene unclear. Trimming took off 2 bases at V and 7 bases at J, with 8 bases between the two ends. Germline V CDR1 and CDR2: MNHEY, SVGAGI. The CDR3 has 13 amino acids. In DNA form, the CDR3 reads TGTGCCAGCAGTTACCTGGGTAGTGAAAAACTGTTTTTG. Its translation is CASSYLGSEKLFL.

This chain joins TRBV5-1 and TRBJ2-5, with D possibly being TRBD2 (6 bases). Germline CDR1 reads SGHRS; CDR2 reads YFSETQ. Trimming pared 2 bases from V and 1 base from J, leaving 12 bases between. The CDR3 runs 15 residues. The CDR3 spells CASSFGGTSQETQYF. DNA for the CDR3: TGCGCCAGCAGCTTTGGCGGGACCTCCCAAGAGACCCAGTACTTC.

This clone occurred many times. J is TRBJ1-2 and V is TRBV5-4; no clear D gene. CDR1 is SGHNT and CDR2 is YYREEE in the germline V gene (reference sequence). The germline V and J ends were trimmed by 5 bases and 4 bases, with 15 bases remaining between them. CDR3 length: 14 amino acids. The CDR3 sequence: CASRIGPDTYGYTF. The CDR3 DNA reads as TGTGCCAGCAGGATAGGCCCCGATACCTATGGCTACACCTTC.

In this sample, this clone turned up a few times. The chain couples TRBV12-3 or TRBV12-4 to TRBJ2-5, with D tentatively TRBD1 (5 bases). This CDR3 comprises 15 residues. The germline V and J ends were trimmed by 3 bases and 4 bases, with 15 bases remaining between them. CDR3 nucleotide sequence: TGTGCCAGCAGTTTTCCCCAGGGAATACGAGAGACCCAGTACTTC. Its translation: CASSFPQGIRETQYF.

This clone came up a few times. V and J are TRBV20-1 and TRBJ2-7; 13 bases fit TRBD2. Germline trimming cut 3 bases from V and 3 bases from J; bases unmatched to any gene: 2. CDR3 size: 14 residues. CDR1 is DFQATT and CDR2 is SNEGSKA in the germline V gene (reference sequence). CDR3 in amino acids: CSASGTSGNYEQYF. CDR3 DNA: TGCAGTGCTAGCGGGACTAGCGGGAACTACGAGCAGTACTTC.

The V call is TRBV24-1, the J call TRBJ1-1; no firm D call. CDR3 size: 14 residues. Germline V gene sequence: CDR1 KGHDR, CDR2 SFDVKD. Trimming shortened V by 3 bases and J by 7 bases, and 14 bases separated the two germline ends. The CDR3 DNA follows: TGTGCCACCAGTGATGGATACAGATTGAGTGAAGCTTTCTTT. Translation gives CATSDGYRLSEAFF.

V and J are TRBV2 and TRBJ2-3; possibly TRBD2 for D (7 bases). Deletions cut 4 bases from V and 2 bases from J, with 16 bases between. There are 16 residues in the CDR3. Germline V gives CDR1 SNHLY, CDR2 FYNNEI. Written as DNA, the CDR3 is TGTGCCAGCAGTGTGCAGGGAGGGGGGCCCACAGATACGCAGTATTTT. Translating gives CASSVQGGGPTDTQYF. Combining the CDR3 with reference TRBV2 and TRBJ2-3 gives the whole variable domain EPEVTQTPSHQVTQMGQEVILRCVPISNHLYFYWYRQILGQKVEFLVSFYNNEISEKSEIFDDQFSVERPDGSNFTLKIRSTKLEDSAMYFCASSVQGGGPTDTQYFGPGTRLTVL.

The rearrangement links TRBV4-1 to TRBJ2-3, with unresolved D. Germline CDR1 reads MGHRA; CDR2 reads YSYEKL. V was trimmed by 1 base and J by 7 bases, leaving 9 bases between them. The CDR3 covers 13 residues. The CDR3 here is CASSQADGNTQYF. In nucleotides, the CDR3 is TGCGCCAGCAGCCAAGCCGATGGAAATACGCAGTATTTT.

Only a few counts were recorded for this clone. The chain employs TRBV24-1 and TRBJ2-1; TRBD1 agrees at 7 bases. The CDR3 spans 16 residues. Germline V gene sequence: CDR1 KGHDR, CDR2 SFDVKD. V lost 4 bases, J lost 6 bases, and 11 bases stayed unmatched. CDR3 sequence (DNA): TGTGCCACCAGTGACTTAACCACAGGGGCGGGCAATGAGCAGTTCTTC. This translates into CATSDLTTGAGNEQFF.

CDR3 protein: CAWSGGSYNEQFF. In DNA, the CDR3 is TGTGCCTGGAGTGGGGGCTCCTACAATGAGCAGTTCTTC. This sequence joins TRBV30 and TRBJ2-1, with D hard to call. V was cut by 1 base and J by 0 bases, with 4 bases left in between. There are 13 residues in the CDR3. The germline gives CDR1 GTSNPN, CDR2 SVGIG (reference sequence).

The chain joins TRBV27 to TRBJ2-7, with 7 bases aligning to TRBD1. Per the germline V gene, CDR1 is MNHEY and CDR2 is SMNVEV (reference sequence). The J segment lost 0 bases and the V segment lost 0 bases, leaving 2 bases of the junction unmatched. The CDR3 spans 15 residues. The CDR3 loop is CASSLSGDSSYEQYF. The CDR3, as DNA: TGTGCCAGCAGTTTATCTGGGGACAGCTCCTACGAGCAGTACTTC.

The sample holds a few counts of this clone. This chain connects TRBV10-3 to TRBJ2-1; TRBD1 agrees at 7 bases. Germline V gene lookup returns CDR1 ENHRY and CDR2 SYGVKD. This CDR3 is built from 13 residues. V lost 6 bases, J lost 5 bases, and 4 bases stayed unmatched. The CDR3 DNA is TGTGCCATCAGGGGGGACAGCGACAATGAGCAGTTCTTC. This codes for CAIRGDSDNEQFF.

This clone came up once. CDR3 sequence: CASRPGGEHTGELFF. As DNA, the CDR3 is TGTGCCAGCCGCCCTGGAGGGGAACACACCGGGGAGCTGTTTTTT. This chain uses TRBV7-2 with TRBJ2-2, with TRBD2 as a possible D gene (6 bases). Germline values: CDR1 SGHTA, CDR2 FQGNSA. With 8 bases removed from V and 3 bases from J, the gap between germline ends came to 16 bases. The CDR3 length is 15 residues.

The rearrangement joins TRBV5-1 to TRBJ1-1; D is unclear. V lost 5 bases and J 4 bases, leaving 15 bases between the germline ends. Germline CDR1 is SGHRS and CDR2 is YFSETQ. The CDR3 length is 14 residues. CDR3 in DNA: TGCGCCAGCAGGCCTGCCACCCCTAGCACTGAAGCTTTCTTT. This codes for CASRPATPSTEAFF.

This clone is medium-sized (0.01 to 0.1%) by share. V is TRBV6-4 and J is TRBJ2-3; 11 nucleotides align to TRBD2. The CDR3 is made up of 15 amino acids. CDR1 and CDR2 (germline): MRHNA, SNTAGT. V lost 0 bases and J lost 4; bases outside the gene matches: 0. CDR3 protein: CASSDSLAGADTQYF. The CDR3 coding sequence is TGTGCCAGCAGTGACTCACTAGCGGGAGCAGATACGCAGTATTTT.

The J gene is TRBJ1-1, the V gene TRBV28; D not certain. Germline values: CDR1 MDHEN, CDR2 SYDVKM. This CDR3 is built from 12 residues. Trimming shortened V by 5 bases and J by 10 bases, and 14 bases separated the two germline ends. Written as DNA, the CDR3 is TGTGCCAGCAGTCTCCCGACGCTCGGAGCTTTCTTT. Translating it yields CASSLPTLGAFF.

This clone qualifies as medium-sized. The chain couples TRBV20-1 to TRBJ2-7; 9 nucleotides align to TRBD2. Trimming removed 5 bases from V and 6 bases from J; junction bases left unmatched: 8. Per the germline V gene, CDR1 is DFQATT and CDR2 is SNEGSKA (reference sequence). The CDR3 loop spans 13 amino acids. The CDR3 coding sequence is TGCAGTGCTGGCGGACTAGCGCTGGCCGAGCAGTACTTC. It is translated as CSAGGLALAEQYF.

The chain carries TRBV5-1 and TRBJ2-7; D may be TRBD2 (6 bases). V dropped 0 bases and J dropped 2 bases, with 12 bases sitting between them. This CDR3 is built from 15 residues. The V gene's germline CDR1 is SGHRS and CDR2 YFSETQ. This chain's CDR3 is CASSLVTGVTYEQYF. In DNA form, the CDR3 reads TGCGCCAGCAGCTTGGTGACGGGAGTGACCTACGAGCAGTACTTC.

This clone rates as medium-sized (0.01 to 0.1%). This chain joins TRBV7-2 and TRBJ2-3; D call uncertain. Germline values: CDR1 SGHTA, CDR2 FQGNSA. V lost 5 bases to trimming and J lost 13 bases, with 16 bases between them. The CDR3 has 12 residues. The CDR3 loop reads CASSPRLPRKYF. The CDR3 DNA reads TGTGCCAGCAGCCCCAGACTCCCTCGGAAGTATTTT. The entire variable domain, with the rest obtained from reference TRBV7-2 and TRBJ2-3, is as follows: GAGVSQSPSNKVTEKGKDVELRCDPISGHTALYWYRQSLGQGLEFLIYFQGNSAPDKSGLPSDRFSAERTGGSVSTLTIQRTQQEDSAVYLCASSPRLPRKYFGPGTRLTVL.